This T cell receptor beta chain came from a study of patients and donors after allogeneic stem cell transplantation. TCRdb reprocessed the RT-PCR reads via MiXCR and lists one record per CDR3 protein. The data hold 9,500 to 15,000 distinct CDR3 sequences, with approximately 25% observed a single time. This CDR3 is built from 15 residues. With 3 bases clipped from V and 6 bases from J, the junction kept 4 bases outside the gene matches. Looked up from germline, CDR1 is SGHRS and CDR2 is YFSETQ. Material for sequencing was blood, either unsorted or a sorted T cell fraction (not recorded which). J is TRBJ2-1 and V is TRBV5-1; 12 nucleotides align to TRBD2. This sequence originates from a human donor who was either an allogeneic HSCT recipient or a stem cell or donor lymphocyte infusion donor (not recorded which). It is not recorded whose cells these are; they may come from a transplant donor. The CDR3 bases are TGCGCCAGCAGCTCTCTAGCGGGAGGGGTCAATGAGCAGTTCTTC. Protein: CASSSLAGGVNEQFF.